These 18 T cell receptor beta chains were all obtained from the same sample, sequenced in a study of T cells in Graves' hyperthyroidism and ophthalmopathy. What was amplified from RNA transcripts were TCR beta CDR3 regions. During a first-round RT-PCR of the TCR CDR3, the HTBI primer set was used. MiXCR, run by TCRdb on the multiplex PCR reads, gives a single entry per CDR3 protein. The table includes a few hundred thousand distinct CDR3 sequences, approximately 14% detected once. The sequenced sample was blood. Receptors were obtained from a woman in her late teens or twenties with Graves' hyperthyroidism that later progressed to Graves' ophthalmopathy.

At least ten counts were recorded for this clonotype. The rearrangement links TRBV5-5 to TRBJ2-1; tentative D call: TRBD1 (7 bases). The germline CDR1 and CDR2 sequences are SGHKS and YYEKEE (reference sequence). The CDR3 is made up of 17 amino acids. V was shortened by 4 bases and J by 7 bases, with 24 bases between the two germline ends. For the CDR3, the DNA is TGTGCCAGCAGCCGTCGAGGGGGGACGGACAGGCAAAATGAGCAGTTCTTC. Residues: CASSRRGGTDRQNEQFF. The variable domain in full, with the rest retrieved from reference TRBV5-5 and TRBJ2-1, is DAGVTQSPTHLIKTRGQQVTLRCSPISGHKSVSWYQQVLGQGPQFIFQYYEKEERGRGNFPDRFSARQFPNYSSELNVNALLLGDSALYLCASSRRGGTDRQNEQFFGPGTRLTVL.

This clonotype appeared many times. V is TRBV12-3 or TRBV12-4 and J is TRBJ2-1, with D perhaps matching TRBD2 (6 bases). This CDR3 spans 14 amino acids. Trimming removed 7 bases at V and 2 bases at J, with 12 bases between. As DNA, the CDR3 is TGTGCCAGCACGGCCGGGAGCCCCTACAATGAGCAGTTCTTC. This codes for CASTAGSPYNEQFF.

This clonotype has at least ten counts. CDR3 loop: CASSYRQGGGYTF. CDR3 DNA sequence: TGTGCCAGCAGTTACAGGCAGGGTGGTGGCTACACCTTC. This sequence joins TRBV6-6 and TRBJ1-2; possibly TRBD1 for D (5 bases). The CDR3 is 13 amino acids. V was clipped by 2 bases and J by 7 bases, with 11 bases between them. Germline CDR1 is MNHNY and CDR2 is SVGAGI (reference sequence).

This clonotype turned up a few times. DNA of the CDR3: TGCAGTGCTCTAAGGGGCAATCAGCCCCAGCATTTT. Protein: CSALRGNQPQHF. The chain combines TRBV20-1 with TRBJ1-5, with D uncertain. The CDR3 loop spans 12 amino acids. Deletions cut 5 bases from V and 2 bases from J, with 7 bases between. Germline CDR1 reads DFQATT; CDR2 reads SNEGSKA (reference sequence).

In this sample, this clonotype turned up a few times. The chain links TRBV10-3 to TRBJ2-3; 8 bases align to TRBD1. Germline CDR1 reads ENHRY; CDR2 reads SYGVKD. The length of the CDR3 is 14 residues. The ends lost 3 bases at V and 3 bases at J; junction bases unmatched: 2. The CDR3 is CAISDYRGTDTQYF. The CDR3 DNA is TGTGCCATCAGTGATTACAGGGGGACAGATACGCAGTATTTT.

This chain joins TRBV29-1 and TRBJ2-7; tentatively, D is TRBD1 or TRBD2 (5 bases each). Trimming removed 6 bases at V and 5 bases at J, with 14 bases between. CDR3 length: 12 residues. Germline V gene sequence: CDR1 SQVTM, CDR2 ANQGSEA. Here the CDR3 reads CSVRGLKHEQYF. CDR3 nucleotides: TGCAGCGTACGGGGCCTAAAACACGAGCAGTACTTC.

There are a few counts of this clonotype. The rearrangement uses TRBV9 and TRBJ2-5, with D tentatively TRBD2 (6 bases). This CDR3 region has 13 residues. Trimming cost V 0 bases and J 5 bases, with 8 bases left between them. Germline CDR1 is SGDLS and CDR2 is YYNGEE. The DNA for the CDR3 is TGTGCCAGCAGCGTAGGCGGGGACGAGACCCAGTACTTC. Translating gives CASSVGGDETQYF.

This clonotype was recorded many times. The J gene is TRBJ2-1, the V gene TRBV29-1; 12 bases line up with TRBD2. This CDR3 region has 15 residues. After removal of 4 bases from V and 7 bases from J, the junction contained 8 bases not matched to a gene. CDR1 and CDR2 (germline): SQVTM, ANQGSEA. CDR3 coding DNA: TGCAGCGTTGTCCTAGCGGGAGGGCCGGGGAATGAGCAGTTCTTC. Protein sequence: CSVVLAGGPGNEQFF.

This sequence joins TRBV20-1 and TRBJ2-2, with D possibly TRBD2 on 5 matching bases. The V end lost 2 bases, the J end lost 2 bases, and 9 bases lay between the germline ends. Germline V gene sequence: CDR1 DFQATT, CDR2 SNEGSKA (reference sequence). The CDR3 sequence is 14 residues long. The CDR3 is CSARLDYNTGELFF. CDR3 in DNA: TGCAGTGCTAGACTTGACTACAACACCGGGGAGCTGTTTTTT.

This clonotype was counted ten times or more. The rearrangement uses TRBV2 and TRBJ2-7; D is undetermined. CDR3 length: 12 residues. Germline V lookup: CDR1 SNHLY, CDR2 FYNNEI. V lost 8 bases and J 2 bases, leaving 10 bases between the germline ends. The CDR3 region has the DNA TGTGCCAGCTACGACTCTACCTACGAGCAGTACTTC. It translates to CASYDSTYEQYF. Together with reference TRBV2 and TRBJ2-7, the CDR3 gives the full variable domain: EPEVTQTPSHQVTQMGQEVILRCVPISNHLYFYWYRQILGQKVEFLVSFYNNEISEKSEIFDDQFSVERPDGSNFTLKIRSTKLEDSAMYFCASYDSTYEQYFGPGTRLTVT.

This clonotype has a count of ten or more. This chain connects TRBV3-2 to TRBJ1-2; the table calls TRBD1, which could not be checked here. TRBV3-2 is a recognized pseudogene. The CDR3 extends over 16 amino acids. CDR3 in DNA: TGTGCCAGCAGCCAAGGGGGACAAGGTGGGAACTATGGCTACACCTTC. It specifies CASSQGGQGGNYGYTF.

This clonotype has a count of ten or more. The rearrangement links TRBV28 to TRBJ2-7; 11 bases fit TRBD2. Germline V lookup: CDR1 MDHEN, CDR2 SYDVKM. The CDR3 is 15 amino acids. With 5 bases clipped from V and 5 bases from J, the junction kept 8 bases outside the gene matches. CDR3: CASSRLAGGVHEQYF. CDR3 DNA: TGTGCCAGCAGTCGTCTAGCGGGAGGCGTCCACGAGCAGTACTTC. The full variable domain, rest sourced from reference TRBV28 and TRBJ2-7, is DVKVTQSSRYLVKRTGEKVFLECVQDMDHENMFWYRQDPGLGLRLIYFSYDVKMKEKGDIPEGYSVSREKKERFSLILESASTNQTSMYLCASSRLAGGVHEQYFGPGTRLTVT.

V and J are TRBV4-1 and TRBJ2-1, with 13 bases lining up with TRBD2. The V gene's germline CDR1 is MGHRA and CDR2 YSYEKL. Trimming at V came to 4 bases and at J to 6 bases, leaving 9 bases not matched to a gene. The CDR3 is 17 residues long. The CDR3 DNA sequence: TGCGCCAGCAGCCCGGGACTAGCGGGAACTGTGGGCAATGAGCAGTTCTTC. It yields the protein CASSPGLAGTVGNEQFF.

This clonotype has a handful of counts. This rearrangement joins TRBV4-2 to TRBJ2-2; no clear D gene. V was pared by 3 bases and J by 5 bases, with 13 bases between. The CDR3 totals 15 residues. Germline CDR1 and CDR2: LGHNA and YNFKEQ. The CDR3 sequence is CASSHETRATGELFF. CDR3 bases: TGTGCCAGCAGCCACGAAACAAGAGCGACCGGGGAGCTGTTTTTT.

This clonotype has a count of ten or more. The V call is TRBV7-8, the J call TRBJ2-3; a weak D match, TRBD1 (6 bases). The length of the CDR3 is 14 residues. V lost 5 bases, J lost 4 bases, and 13 bases lay in between. Germline V gene sequence: CDR1 SGHVS, CDR2 FQNEAQ. The DNA of the CDR3 is TGTGCCAGCAGCCCTCACAGGGTCCCAGATACGCAGTATTTT. Translated: CASSPHRVPDTQYF.

This clonotype has a count of ten or more. CDR3 in amino acids: CASSLFRTDTQYF. The CDR3, as DNA: TGTGCCAGCAGCTTGTTTCGCACAGATACGCAGTATTTT. The chain links TRBV28 to TRBJ2-3; D is undetermined. Germline CDR1 reads MDHEN; CDR2 reads SYDVKM. Trimming shortened V by 6 bases and J by 1 base, and 8 bases separated the two germline ends. The CDR3 spans 13 residues. Drawing the rest from reference TRBV28 and TRBJ2-3, the complete variable domain is DVKVTQSSRYLVKRTGEKVFLECVQDMDHENMFWYRQDPGLGLRLIYFSYDVKMKEKGDIPEGYSVSREKKERFSLILESASTNQTSMYLCASSLFRTDTQYFGPGTRLTVL.

V is TRBV7-8 and J is TRBJ1-4; perhaps TRBD1 as D (5 bases). The CDR3 loop spans 16 amino acids. V lost 2 bases, J lost 3 bases, and 13 bases lay in between. The germline V gene encodes CDR1 SGHVS and CDR2 FQNEAQ. CDR3 protein: CASSLTSGTANEKLFF. CDR3 nucleotide sequence: TGTGCCAGCAGCTTAACGTCCGGGACGGCTAATGAAAAACTGTTTTTT.

The chain recombines TRBV20-1 with TRBJ2-7; TRBD2 aligns across 12 bases. CDR3 length equals 13 residues. The germline V gene has CDR1 DFQATT and CDR2 SNEGSKA (reference sequence). DNA of the CDR3: TGCAGGGGTGGGACTAGCGGGCCCCACGAGCAGTACTTC. Protein sequence: CRGGTSGPHEQYF.